This is a list of T cell receptor beta chains from one sample in a study of blood T cell repertoires in COVID-19. TCRdb's copy holds only in-frame clones and misses some; the assay was immunoSEQ multiplex PCR. The profile shows 150,000 to 200,000 clones, 86% of them singletons. The sequencing sample was made of peripheral blood. The receptors stem from a woman in her sixties or seventies with COVID-19, enrolled during active disease. The CDR3 runs from the conserved cysteine through the conserved F or W. A D gene is named only where the DNA matches it firmly.

v_gene	j_gene	d_gene	CDR3nt	CDR3aa
TRBV19	TRBJ1-1	TRBD1	TGTGCCAGTAGTATACCCTCTACAGGGGGCGGGGTAGCTTTCTTT	CASSIPSTGGGVAFF
TRBV20-1	TRBJ2-3	.	TGCAGTGCTGGGTGGCGGGATACGCAGTATTTT	CSAGWRDTQYF
TRBV19	TRBJ2-7	TRBD2	TGTGCCAGTAGTATCGGGGGACTACCCCTAGACGAGCAGTACTTC	CASSIGGLPLDEQYF
TRBV5-1	TRBJ1-2	.	TGCGCCAGCAGCCCCAAGACAGAGGTCAACTATGGCTACACCTTC	CASSPKTEVNYGYTF
TRBV4-3	TRBJ1-1	.	TGCGCCAGCAGCCAAGGGGCTGGGAACACTGAAGCTTTCTTT	CASSQGAGNTEAFF
TRBV28	TRBJ1-5	.	TGTGCCAGCGCGGGGCAGGCAAGAGGGGCCCAGCATTTT	CASAGQARGAQHF
TRBV2	TRBJ1-2	.	TGTGCCAGCAGCGACAGTACTAACTATGGCTACACCTTC	CASSDSTNYGYTF
TRBV7-7	TRBJ2-2	TRBD1	TGTGCTAGCAGCTCGGGACAGGGGGGTACCGGGGAGCTGTTTTTT	CASSSGQGGTGELFF
TRBV6-6	TRBJ2-7	.	TGTGCCAGCACCGATGCCCCCGTCAGGGTCGAGCAGTACTTC	CASTDAPVRVEQYF
TRBV18	TRBJ2-7	TRBD1	TGTGCCAGCTCAATAAGACAGGGGGACGAGCAGTACTTC	CASSIRQGDEQYF
TRBV6-1	TRBJ1-2	.	TGTGCCAGCAGTCCCTCCCCCACCTTC	CASSPSPTF
TRBV18	TRBJ2-5	.	TGTGCCAGCTCACCACCCCGGACAATCCAAGAGACCCAGTACTTC	CASSPPRTIQETQYF
TRBV19	TRBJ1-1	.	TGTGCCAGTAGTATAGTCAGTAACACTGAAGCTTTCTTT	CASSIVSNTEAFF
TRBV24-1	TRBJ2-7	.	TGTGCCACCAGGATAGACAGGTTTAGCTACGAGCAGTACTTC	CATRIDRFSYEQYF
TRBV6-2/TRBV6-3	TRBJ2-7	.	TGTGCCAGCAGTTACTTTATTAGCTCCTACGAGCAGTACTTC	CASSYFISSYEQYF
TRBV28	TRBJ1-2	TRBD1	TGTGCCAGCAGTACTGGACAGGGTCGCGGCTACACCTTC	CASSTGQGRGYTF
TRBV13	TRBJ2-2	TRBD2	TGTGCCAGCAGCTTAGCCAGCGGGGGGAACACCGGGGAGCTGTTTTTT	CASSLASGGNTGELFF
TRBV7-9	TRBJ2-2	.	TGTGCCAGCCTAGAGTGGGGCGGAAACACCGGGGAGCTGTTTTTT	CASLEWGGNTGELFF
TRBV9	TRBJ2-3	.	TGTGCCAGCAGCGTCCAACTAGTTAAAACTGATACGCAGTATTTT	CASSVQLVKTDTQYF
TRBV3-1/TRBV3-2	TRBJ2-7	TRBD2	TGTGCCAGCAGCCTGCTAGCGGGAACCTACGAGCAGTACTTC	CASSLLAGTYEQYF
TRBV19	TRBJ1-1	.	TGTGCCAGTAGTCCTCGCGGCCGGTACACTGAAGCTTTCTTT	CASSPRGRYTEAFF